The 27 T cell receptor beta chains below all came from one sample that was sequenced in a study of response to subunit inactivated influenza vaccine. From the RT-PCR reads, TCRdb called clonotypes with MiXCR, one entry per CDR3 protein. Of 500,000 or so distinct CDR3 sequences in the sample, 9.5% to 12% were seen once. The source was PBMCs from blood, collected roughly 6 weeks after vaccination. These receptors were obtained from a man in his fifties who received an inactivated influenza vaccine.

This clonotype appeared a few times. V is TRBV5-1 and J is TRBJ2-3; 8 nucleotides line up with TRBD2. Germline V gene lookup returns CDR1 SGHRS and CDR2 YFSETQ. The CDR3 has 14 residues. V gave up 4 bases and J gave up 3 bases; unmatched junction bases: 4. The CDR3 nucleotides read TGCGCCAGCAGCATTGTAGCGGGAACAGATACGCAGTATTTT. Amino acids: CASSIVAGTDTQYF.

V is TRBV12-3 or TRBV12-4 and J is TRBJ1-5, with D unresolved. V gave up 2 bases and J gave up 3 bases, with 14 bases separating them. There are 16 residues in the CDR3. The DNA of the CDR3 is TGTGCCAGCAGTTTATCCGGGTCACGACCCAATCAGCCCCAGCATTTT. Amino acids: CASSLSGSRPNQPQHF.

In its sample, this clonotype was seen a few times. This rearrangement joins TRBV5-8 to TRBJ1-3; D remains ambiguous. V was cut by 0 bases and J by 0 bases, with 7 bases left in between. Germline CDR1 is SGHTS and CDR2 is YDEGEE. The CDR3 extends over 15 amino acids. CDR3 in amino acids: CASSLGVHSGNTIYF. Here the CDR3 DNA reads TGTGCCAGCAGCTTGGGGGTTCACTCTGGAAACACCATATATTTT.

This chain joins TRBV7-6 and TRBJ2-3, with 7 bases lining up with TRBD2. This CDR3 contains 16 residues. Germline lookup yields CDR1 SGHVS and CDR2 FNYEAQ. V was clipped by 1 base and J by 2 bases; unmatched bases: 6. Here the CDR3 reads CASSLVGGGTTDTQYF. The CDR3 DNA reads as TGTGCCAGCAGCTTAGTGGGCGGGGGAACCACAGATACGCAGTATTTT.

Only a few counts were recorded for this clonotype. The chain recombines TRBV10-3 with TRBJ2-2; weak D call: TRBD1 (6 bases). CDR3 length: 14 residues. The V and J ends lost 4 bases and 7 bases respectively, with 13 bases between them. CDR1 is ENHRY and CDR2 is SYGVKD in the germline V gene. The CDR3 DNA follows: TGTGCCATCAGTGGCTTACAGGGATTCGGGGAGCTGTTTTTT. Protein product: CAISGLQGFGELFF.

Turning to this clonotype: At one boundary the junction diverges from the germline segment, which might be a read error. V and J are TRBV2 and TRBJ2-3; 15 bases align to TRBD2. CDR1 SNHLY and CDR2 FYNNEI come from the germline V gene. The CDR3 extends over 19 amino acids. DNA of the CDR3: TGTGCCTGCAGACCGGGACTAGCGGGAGGCGGGCTAGGCACAGATACGCAGTATTTT. This codes for CACRPGLAGGGLGTDTQYF.

This clonotype occurred a few times. V usage is TRBV12-3 or TRBV12-4 and J usage is TRBJ1-5, with D perhaps matching TRBD1 (6 bases). Between the trimmed V and J ends, which lost 0 bases and 1 base, there was a span of 13 bases. This CDR3 is built from 17 residues. CDR3 DNA sequence: TGTGCCAGCAGTTTAGCACCCTACAGGGAAAGCAATCAGCCCCAGCATTTT. It codes for CASSLAPYRESNQPQHF.

The table lists this clonotype with a few counts. This chain links TRBV24-1 with TRBJ2-7; D is possibly TRBD1 (5 bases). Between the trimmed V and J ends, which lost 4 bases and 4 bases, there was a span of 10 bases. The germline V gene encodes CDR1 KGHDR and CDR2 SFDVKD. CDR3 size: 13 residues. CDR3 nucleotide sequence: TGTGCCACCAGTGAAGGGGCGCGATACGAGCAGTACTTC. It yields the protein CATSEGARYEQYF.

In this sample, this clonotype turned up many times. V gene TRBV5-1 combines with J gene TRBJ2-1; D possibly matches TRBD1 or TRBD2 (7 bases each). Trimming stripped 7 bases from V and 4 bases from J, with 12 bases between. The germline CDR1 and CDR2 sequences are SGHRS and YFSETQ. The CDR3 length is 13 residues. CDR3: CASAQGGYNEQFF. CDR3 DNA sequence: TGCGCCAGCGCGCAGGGGGGGTACAATGAGCAGTTCTTC. Full variable domain (missing parts from reference TRBV5-1 and TRBJ2-1): KAGVTQTPRYLIKTRGQQVTLSCSPISGHRSVSWYQQTPGQGLQFLFEYFSETQRNKGNFPGRFSGRQFSNSRSEMNVSTLELGDSALYLCASAQGGYNEQFFGPGTRLTVL.

The chain carries TRBV15 and TRBJ1-1, with D uncertain. Looked up from germline, CDR1 is LNHNV and CDR2 is YYDKDF (reference sequence). Trimming took off 3 bases at V and 2 bases at J, with 13 bases between the two ends. The CDR3 sequence is 15 residues long. The CDR3 nucleotides read TGTGCCACCAGCAGTGACCCTAGTGGAAACACTGAAGCTTTCTTT. Its protein product is CATSSDPSGNTEAFF.

This clonotype was seen only a few times. The chain recombines TRBV11-2 with TRBJ2-2; 9 nucleotides agree with TRBD2. Unmatched junction bases numbered 10, after V lost 1 base and J lost 4 bases. Looked up from germline, CDR1 is SGHAT and CDR2 is FQNNGV. The CDR3 is 18 amino acids. In nucleotides, the CDR3 is TGTGCCAGCAGCTTAGTTTACGGCGGGAGGGGGAGCACCGGGGAGCTGTTTTTT. It specifies CASSLVYGGRGSTGELFF. Combining the CDR3 with reference TRBV11-2 and TRBJ2-2 gives the whole variable domain EAGVAQSPRYKIIEKRQSVAFWCNPISGHATLYWYQQILGQGPKLLIQFQNNGVVDDSQLPKDRFSAERLKGVDSTLKIQPAKLEDSAVYLCASSLVYGGRGSTGELFFGEGSRLTVL.

J is TRBJ1-1 and V is TRBV5-1; D uncertain. CDR3 size: 14 residues. Looked up from germline, CDR1 is SGHRS and CDR2 is YFSETQ. Trimming took 2 bases from V and 0 from J, leaving 8 bases between them. CDR3 sequence reads: CASSLWTVNTEAFF. The CDR3 DNA sequence: TGCGCCAGCAGCTTATGGACGGTGAACACTGAAGCTTTCTTT.

This clonotype was counted between two and nine times. The CDR3 is CASGASGQETQYF. The CDR3 nucleotides are TGTGCCAGCGGGGCTAGCGGGCAAGAGACCCAGTACTTC. V gene TRBV27 combines with J gene TRBJ2-5; TRBD2 matches at 8 bases. CDR1 and CDR2 from the germline V gene are MNHEY and SMNVEV (reference sequence). Unmatched junction bases numbered 4, after V lost 8 bases and J lost 2 bases. This CDR3 spans 13 amino acids.

This clonotype was recorded a few times. The V and J genes are TRBV2 and TRBJ1-2; no firm D call. Germline CDR1 reads SNHLY; CDR2 reads FYNNEI. The V gene lost 7 bases and the J gene lost 5 bases, with 11 bases spanning the gap. The CDR3 spans 12 residues. Here the CDR3 reads CASILGRYGYTF. The CDR3 DNA follows: TGTGCCAGCATTCTGGGGAGGTATGGCTACACCTTC. The full variable domain, its missing parts supplied by reference TRBV2 and TRBJ1-2, is EPEVTQTPSHQVTQMGQEVILRCVPISNHLYFYWYRQILGQKVEFLVSFYNNEISEKSEIFDDQFSVERPDGSNFTLKIRSTKLEDSAMYFCASILGRYGYTFGSGTRLTVV.

V is TRBV10-3 and J is TRBJ2-7; D is ambiguous. CDR1 ENHRY and CDR2 SYGVKD come from the germline V gene. The CDR3 is 13 residues long. V was trimmed by 0 bases and J by 4 bases, leaving 7 bases between them. As DNA, the CDR3 is TGTGCCATCAGTGAGTCGGATATGTACGAGCAGTACTTC. Its protein product is CAISESDMYEQYF.

This clonotype was observed many times. The J gene is TRBJ2-4, the V gene TRBV20-1; 7 bases are a match to TRBD1. V was clipped by 6 bases and J by 5 bases; unmatched bases: 4. The CDR3 consists of 12 residues. CDR1 DFQATT and CDR2 SNEGSKA come from the germline V gene (reference sequence). The DNA of the CDR3 is TGCAGTGCGGGGGACAGAGAAAACATTCAGTACTTC. Translated, it gives CSAGDRENIQYF.

The rearrangement links TRBV29-1 to TRBJ2-3; TRBD2 matches 9 bases. J gave up 2 bases and V 7 bases, and 10 bases lay outside the gene matches. CDR3 size: 15 residues. Germline V CDR1 and CDR2: SQVTM, ANQGSEA. The CDR3 nucleotides are TGCAGCGGACGACCTAGCGGGACTCACACAGATACGCAGTATTTT. The encoded protein is CSGRPSGTHTDTQYF.

This chain uses TRBV28 with TRBJ2-5; the match to TRBD2 covers 7 bases. The CDR3 is made up of 15 amino acids. J lost 2 bases, V lost 2 bases, and 5 bases had no gene match. The germline V gene encodes CDR1 MDHEN and CDR2 SYDVKM. CDR3 DNA: TGTGCCAGCAGTTTAGGCGGGAGACTGCAAGAGACCCAGTACTTC. Its translation: CASSLGGRLQETQYF.

This sequence joins TRBV10-2 and TRBJ2-3; the D gene is possibly TRBD2 (5 bases). Trimming left V 10 bases short and J 1 base short, with 18 bases between. This CDR3 has 15 residues. Germline V gene data show CDR1 as WSHSY and CDR2 as SAAADI. CDR3 DNA sequence: TGCGCCAACCTCGGAGGTGCCACGGGCACAGATACGCAGTATTTT. Protein sequence: CANLGGATGTDTQYF.

This clonotype was seen a handful of times. The chain has TRBV20-1 and TRBJ1-4, with 8 bases identical to TRBD1. This CDR3 contains 14 residues. J was trimmed by 8 bases and V by 3 bases; bases with no gene match: 8. Germline CDR1 and CDR2: DFQATT and SNEGSKA (reference sequence). This CDR3 is CSARPTGDGEKLFF. CDR3 nucleotide sequence: TGCAGTGCTAGGCCGACAGGGGATGGGGAAAAACTGTTTTTT.

V usage is TRBV5-6 and J usage is TRBJ1-2, with TRBD1 matching over 7 bases. V lost 4 bases and J lost 4; bases outside the gene matches: 10. The CDR3 consists of 15 residues. Germline loops: CDR1 SGHDT, CDR2 YYEEEE. In nucleotides, the CDR3 is TGTGCCAGCAGCGAAGGGACAGCGAGTCTCTATGGCTACACCTTC. Its protein product is CASSEGTASLYGYTF.

This clonotype was counted a single time. The rearrangement links TRBV14 to TRBJ2-1; D might be TRBD2 (5 bases). V lost 8 bases, J lost 9 bases, and 11 bases lay in between. Germline loops: CDR1 SGHDN, CDR2 FVKESK. This CDR3 contains 11 residues. The CDR3 sequence is CASRGGVEQFF. CDR3 DNA: TGTGCCAGCCGTGGAGGAGTTGAGCAGTTCTTC. Looking up the rest from reference TRBV14 and TRBJ2-1 gives the full variable domain: EAGVTQFPSHSVIEKGQTVTLRCDPISGHDNLYWYRRVMGKEIKFLLHFVKESKQDESGMPNNRFLAERTGGTYSTLKVQPAELEDSGVYFCASRGGVEQFFGPGTRLTVL.

This clonotype was detected only a few times. V and J are TRBV12-3 or TRBV12-4 and TRBJ1-4; D may be TRBD1 (5 bases). The CDR3 contains 15 residues. V gave up 3 bases and J gave up 7 bases, with 15 bases separating them. CDR3 in amino acids: CASSFFGAVGEKLFF. DNA for the CDR3: TGTGCCAGCAGTTTTTTCGGGGCGGTTGGTGAAAAACTGTTTTTT.

The chain's CDR3 is CASSDRQGSGANVLTF. The CDR3 coding sequence is TGTGCCAGCAGCGACCGACAGGGTTCTGGGGCCAACGTCCTGACTTTC. J is TRBJ2-6 and V is TRBV9; TRBD1 agrees at 7 bases. The V gene's germline CDR1 is SGDLS and CDR2 YYNGEE. CDR3 length equals 16 residues. Unmatched junction bases numbered 4, after V lost 3 bases and J lost 1 base.

Many counts were recorded for this clonotype. The chain employs TRBV20-1 and TRBJ2-7, with 9 nucleotides matching TRBD1. V dropped 2 bases and J dropped 6; count of bases not matched to a gene: 5. The CDR3 contains 13 residues. Germline CDR1 DFQATT, CDR2 SNEGSKA (reference sequence). The CDR3: CSARTPDRGEQYF. Here the CDR3 DNA reads TGCAGTGCTAGAACCCCGGACAGGGGCGAGCAGTACTTC.

This clonotype was seen at least ten times. The rearrangement uses TRBV7-3 and TRBJ2-3, with TRBD2 as a possible D gene (5 bases). CDR1 is SGHTA, CDR2 FQGTGA, per germline. The CDR3 spans 17 residues. Trimming left V 2 bases short and J 5 bases short, with 20 bases between. For the CDR3, the DNA is TGTGCCAGCAGCTTATCGCCGGGTCGCGGGTGGAAAGATACGCAGTATTTT. It codes for CASSLSPGRGWKDTQYF.

This clonotype was recorded at least ten times. This chain joins TRBV10-3 and TRBJ2-3; tentatively, D is TRBD1 or TRBD2 (5 bases each). Per germline, CDR1 ENHRY and CDR2 SYGVKD. V was pared by 1 base and J by 2 bases, with 13 bases between. The CDR3 loop spans 16 amino acids. CDR3 amino acids: CAISELYGGITDTQYF. The CDR3 nucleotides are TGTGCCATCAGTGAGTTGTATGGGGGAATCACAGATACGCAGTATTTT.